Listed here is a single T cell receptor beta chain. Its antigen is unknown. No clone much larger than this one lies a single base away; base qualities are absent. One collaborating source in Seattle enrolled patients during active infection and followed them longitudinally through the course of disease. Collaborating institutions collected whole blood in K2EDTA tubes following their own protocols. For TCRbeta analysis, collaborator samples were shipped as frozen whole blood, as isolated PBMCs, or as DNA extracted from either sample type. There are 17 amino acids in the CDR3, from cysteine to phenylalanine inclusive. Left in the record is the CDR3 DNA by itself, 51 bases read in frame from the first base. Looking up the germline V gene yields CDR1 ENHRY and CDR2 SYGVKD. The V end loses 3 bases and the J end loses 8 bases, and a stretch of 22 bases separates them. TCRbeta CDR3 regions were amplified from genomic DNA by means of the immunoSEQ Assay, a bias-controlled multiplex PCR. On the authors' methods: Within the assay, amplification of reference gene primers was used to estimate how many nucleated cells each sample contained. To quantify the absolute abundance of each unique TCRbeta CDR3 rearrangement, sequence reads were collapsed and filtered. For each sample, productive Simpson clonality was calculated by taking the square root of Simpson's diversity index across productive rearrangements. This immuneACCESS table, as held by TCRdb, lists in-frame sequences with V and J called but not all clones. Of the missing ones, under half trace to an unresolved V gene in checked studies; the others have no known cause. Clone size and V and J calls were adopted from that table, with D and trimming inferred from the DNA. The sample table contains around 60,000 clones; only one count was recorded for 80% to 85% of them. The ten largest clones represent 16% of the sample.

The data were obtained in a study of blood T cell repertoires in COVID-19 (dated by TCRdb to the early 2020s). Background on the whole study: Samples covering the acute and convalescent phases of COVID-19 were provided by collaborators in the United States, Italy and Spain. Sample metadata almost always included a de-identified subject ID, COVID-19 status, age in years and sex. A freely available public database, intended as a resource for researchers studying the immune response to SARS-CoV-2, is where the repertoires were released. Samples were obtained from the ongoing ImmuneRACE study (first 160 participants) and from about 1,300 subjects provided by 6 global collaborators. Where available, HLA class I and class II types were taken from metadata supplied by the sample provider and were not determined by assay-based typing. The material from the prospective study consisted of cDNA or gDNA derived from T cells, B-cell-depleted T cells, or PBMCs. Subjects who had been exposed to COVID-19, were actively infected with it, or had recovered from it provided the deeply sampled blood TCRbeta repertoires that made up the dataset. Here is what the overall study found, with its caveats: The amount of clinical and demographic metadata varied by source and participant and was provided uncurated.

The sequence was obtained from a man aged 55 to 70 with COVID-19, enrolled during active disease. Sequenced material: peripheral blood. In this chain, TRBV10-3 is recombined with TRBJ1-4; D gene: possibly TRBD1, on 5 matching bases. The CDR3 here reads CAISEVAGIGGGEKLFF. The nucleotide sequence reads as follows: TGTGCCATCAGTGAAGTGGCAGGGATCGGTGGAGGGGAAAAACTGTTTTTT.